Listed below are T cell receptor beta chains from one sample, sequenced in a study of blood T cell repertoires in COVID-19. The assay was immunoSEQ multiplex PCR, and TCRdb's table has in-frame clones only and misses some. The top ten hold around 12% of the sample, which has 250,000 to 350,000 clones, 89% seen once. The sample comprised peripheral blood. The origin of the receptors is a woman aged 55 to 70 with acute or convalescent COVID-19. Both conserved end residues are part of each CDR3. Fields, in order: D gene, J gene, clone size, V gene, CDR3 DNA, CDR3 protein. A D gene is named only where the DNA matches it firmly. Expanded clones get a size class; other rows say once, few or many, or leave the size out.

d_gene: .; j_gene: TRBJ1-6; abundance: once; v_gene: TRBV9; CDR3nt: TGTGCCAGCAGCGTAGATCCCTTTAGCTCCTATAATTCACCCCTCCACTTT; CDR3aa: CASSVDPFSSYNSPLHF
d_gene: TRBD1; j_gene: TRBJ1-2; abundance: .; v_gene: TRBV20-1; CDR3nt: TGCAGTGCTAGTCTAGTTGCAGGGGGCCTAGGCTACACCTTC; CDR3aa: CSASLVAGGLGYTF
d_gene: .; j_gene: TRBJ1-3; abundance: .; v_gene: TRBV7-2; CDR3nt: TGTGCCAGCAGCTTAGACAGGAGCTCTGGAAACACCATATATTTT; CDR3aa: CASSLDRSSGNTIYF
d_gene: TRBD2; j_gene: TRBJ2-5; abundance: .; v_gene: TRBV28; CDR3nt: TGTGCCAGCAGTTTTTGGGAACTTGTGGGGGGGAAAGAGACCCAGTACTTC; CDR3aa: CASSFWELVGGKETQYF
d_gene: TRBD1; j_gene: TRBJ1-2; abundance: once; v_gene: TRBV5-1; CDR3nt: TGCGCCAGCAGCGCCTTGGGACAGGGGGTTTCTGGCTACACCTTC; CDR3aa: CASSALGQGVSGYTF
d_gene: TRBD1; j_gene: TRBJ1-1; abundance: few; v_gene: TRBV19; CDR3nt: TGTGCCAGTATTCTGACTGGACAGGGGAAGAACACTGAAGCTTTCTTT; CDR3aa: CASILTGQGKNTEAFF
d_gene: .; j_gene: TRBJ2-3; abundance: once; v_gene: TRBV10-3; CDR3nt: TGTGCCATCAGGGGGGGGCAGAAAGACACAGATACGCAGTATTTT; CDR3aa: CAIRGGQKDTDTQYF
d_gene: TRBD2; j_gene: TRBJ2-5; abundance: .; v_gene: TRBV9; CDR3nt: TGTGCCAGCAGCGTAGGGCTAATAGCGGGAGGAGGGGAGACCCAGTACTTC; CDR3aa: CASSVGLIAGGGETQYF
d_gene: .; j_gene: TRBJ1-5; abundance: .; v_gene: TRBV5-1; CDR3nt: TGCGCCAGCAGCGGAGGGCAGGGTCAGCCCCAGCATTTT; CDR3aa: CASSGGQGQPQHF
d_gene: TRBD2; j_gene: TRBJ2-3; abundance: once; v_gene: TRBV7-9; CDR3nt: TGTGCCAGCAGCCCTATGGCGGGGGGCCGACTTGGGGATACGCAGTATTTT; CDR3aa: CASSPMAGGRLGDTQYF
d_gene: .; j_gene: TRBJ1-3; abundance: .; v_gene: TRBV7-9; CDR3nt: TGTGCCAGCCCTCAGGACTCCTCTGGAAACACCATATATTTT; CDR3aa: CASPQDSSGNTIYF
d_gene: TRBD1; j_gene: TRBJ1-3; abundance: .; v_gene: TRBV5-7; CDR3nt: TGTGCCAGTATCCCGGTGGGGACAGGGCCCTCTGGAAACACCATATATTTT; CDR3aa: CASIPVGTGPSGNTIYF
d_gene: TRBD1; j_gene: TRBJ2-1; abundance: .; v_gene: TRBV7-9; CDR3nt: TGTGCCAGCAGCCCGAGGGGGACAGGGGGCAATGAGCAGTTCTTC; CDR3aa: CASSPRGTGGNEQFF
d_gene: .; j_gene: TRBJ2-2; abundance: once; v_gene: TRBV19; CDR3nt: TGTGCCAGTAGTATGTCGGGGTCTAGCGCCGGGGAGCTGTTTTTT; CDR3aa: CASSMSGSSAGELFF
d_gene: .; j_gene: TRBJ2-5; abundance: .; v_gene: TRBV18; CDR3nt: TGTGCCAGCTCGGCGAGGCAAGAGACCCAGTACTTC; CDR3aa: CASSARQETQYF
d_gene: TRBD1; j_gene: TRBJ2-5; abundance: once; v_gene: TRBV6-2/TRBV6-3; CDR3nt: TGTGCCAGCAGTTACGACAGGGGGCGCGCAGAGACCCAGTACTTC; CDR3aa: CASSYDRGRAETQYF
d_gene: TRBD2; j_gene: TRBJ2-7; abundance: .; v_gene: TRBV28; CDR3nt: TGTGCCAGCAGTTTGGAGCGGGATTACTACGAGCAGTACTTC; CDR3aa: CASSLERDYYEQYF
d_gene: .; j_gene: TRBJ2-1; abundance: .; v_gene: TRBV4-3; CDR3nt: TGCGCCAGCAGCCAAGGCGGGGCCAATGAGCAGTTCTTC; CDR3aa: CASSQGGANEQFF
d_gene: .; j_gene: TRBJ1-3; abundance: few; v_gene: TRBV10-3; CDR3nt: TGTGCCATCAGTGGGGGCCCCCGAGGCTCTGGAAACACCATATATTTT; CDR3aa: CAISGGPRGSGNTIYF
d_gene: .; j_gene: TRBJ1-6; abundance: .; v_gene: TRBV11-2; CDR3nt: TGTGCCAGCAGCTTATTCGGTGGAGGGTCCTATAATTCACCCCTCCACTTT; CDR3aa: CASSLFGGGSYNSPLHF
d_gene: TRBD1; j_gene: TRBJ2-7; abundance: .; v_gene: TRBV29-1; CDR3nt: TGCAGCGTACCGGGACAGGGGGCCTACGAGCAGTACTTC; CDR3aa: CSVPGQGAYEQYF
d_gene: .; j_gene: TRBJ1-1; abundance: .; v_gene: TRBV19; CDR3nt: TGTGCCGCCACCCAGGGGCAAGGGGGAGCTTTCTTT; CDR3aa: CAATQGQGGAFF
d_gene: .; j_gene: TRBJ2-5; abundance: once; v_gene: TRBV7-7; CDR3nt: TGTGCTAGCAGCTTAGGGTCCAGGGCGGAGACCCAGTACTTC; CDR3aa: CASSLGSRAETQYF
d_gene: TRBD1; j_gene: TRBJ2-1; abundance: .; v_gene: TRBV19; CDR3nt: TGTGCCAGTAGTACCAGGGGGAATGAGCAGTTCTTC; CDR3aa: CASSTRGNEQFF
d_gene: TRBD2; j_gene: TRBJ2-1; abundance: .; v_gene: TRBV5-4; CDR3nt: TGTGCCAGCAGCCCGAGGACTAGCGGGAGTCACAATGAGCAGTTCTTC; CDR3aa: CASSPRTSGSHNEQFF
d_gene: TRBD1; j_gene: TRBJ2-5; abundance: .; v_gene: TRBV4-3; CDR3nt: TGCGCCAGCATACCGGGACAGGGTTACGGCGAGACCCAGTACTTC; CDR3aa: CASIPGQGYGETQYF
d_gene: TRBD2; j_gene: TRBJ2-1; abundance: .; v_gene: TRBV29-1; CDR3nt: TGCAGCGTTGAGAAAGGGAGGGGTGAGCAGTTCTTC; CDR3aa: CSVEKGRGEQFF
d_gene: .; j_gene: TRBJ2-7; abundance: .; v_gene: TRBV20-1; CDR3nt: TGCAGTGCACTAGAGTCCTACGAGCAGTACTTC; CDR3aa: CSALESYEQYF
d_gene: .; j_gene: TRBJ2-2; abundance: .; v_gene: TRBV7-9; CDR3nt: TGTGCCAGCAGGACACGGAACACCGGGGAGCTGTTTTTT; CDR3aa: CASRTRNTGELFF
d_gene: TRBD1; j_gene: TRBJ1-5; abundance: .; v_gene: TRBV19; CDR3nt: TGTGCCAGTAGTATAGTCGACAGGGACAATCAGCCCCAGCATTTT; CDR3aa: CASSIVDRDNQPQHF
d_gene: .; j_gene: TRBJ2-4; abundance: .; v_gene: TRBV3-1/TRBV3-2; CDR3nt: TGTGCCAGCAGCCTAGAGGCGGACATTCAGTACTTC; CDR3aa: CASSLEADIQYF
d_gene: TRBD2; j_gene: TRBJ2-5; abundance: .; v_gene: TRBV19; CDR3nt: TGTGCCAGTAGTCCGGGACTAGCAGGAGAGACCCAGTACTTC; CDR3aa: CASSPGLAGETQYF
d_gene: TRBD1; j_gene: TRBJ1-5; abundance: .; v_gene: TRBV28; CDR3nt: TGTGCCAGCAGTCTGGACAGGGGACGACCTAGCAATCAGCCCCAGCATTTT; CDR3aa: CASSLDRGRPSNQPQHF
d_gene: .; j_gene: TRBJ2-1; abundance: .; v_gene: TRBV7-9; CDR3nt: TGTGCCAGCAGCCCAAAGTCGGGTCTCTACAATGAGCAGTTCTTC; CDR3aa: CASSPKSGLYNEQFF
d_gene: .; j_gene: TRBJ1-2; abundance: .; v_gene: TRBV18; CDR3nt: TGTGCCAGCTCACCACCCTCCAGGGATCCCTATGGCTACACCTTC; CDR3aa: CASSPPSRDPYGYTF
d_gene: TRBD1; j_gene: TRBJ1-5; abundance: .; v_gene: TRBV6-2/TRBV6-3; CDR3nt: TGTGCCAGCAGTTTCCCCCTCGACAGGGAGTCGGATCAGCCCCAGCATTTT; CDR3aa: CASSFPLDRESDQPQHF
d_gene: .; j_gene: TRBJ1-3; abundance: .; v_gene: TRBV28; CDR3nt: TGTGCCAGCCGGGGGAACACCATATATTTT; CDR3aa: CASRGNTIYF
d_gene: .; j_gene: TRBJ2-1; abundance: .; v_gene: TRBV27; CDR3nt: TGTGCCAGCAGTTCGATGACCTCGGACAGCTTCTCCTACAATGAGCAGTTCTTC; CDR3aa: CASSSMTSDSFSYNEQFF
d_gene: .; j_gene: TRBJ1-4; abundance: .; v_gene: TRBV5-1; CDR3nt: TGCGCCAGCAGCCCCGGACAGACAACTAATGAAAAACTGTTTTTT; CDR3aa: CASSPGQTTNEKLFF
d_gene: .; j_gene: TRBJ1-6; abundance: once; v_gene: TRBV28; CDR3nt: TGTGCCAGCAGTTTATTAGGAATGTTCGTAGGAAGCAATGGGGGGACCTATAATTCACCCCTCCACTTT; CDR3aa: CASSLLGMFVGSNGGTYNSPLHF
d_gene: .; j_gene: TRBJ2-7; abundance: .; v_gene: TRBV4-3; CDR3nt: TGCGCCAGCAGCCAAGGAGTGGGGGCAATCTACGAGCAGTACTTC; CDR3aa: CASSQGVGAIYEQYF
d_gene: .; j_gene: TRBJ1-5; abundance: .; v_gene: TRBV15; CDR3nt: TGTGCCACCAGCCTCCGTGTTAGCAATCAGCCCCAGCATTTT; CDR3aa: CATSLRVSNQPQHF
d_gene: TRBD1; j_gene: TRBJ1-6; abundance: .; v_gene: TRBV7-8; CDR3nt: TGTGCCAGCAGCTTAAGGGTACCGGGACAGGGCTTAAGGGTACTCCACTTT; CDR3aa: CASSLRVPGQGLRVLHF
d_gene: .; j_gene: TRBJ1-5; abundance: .; v_gene: TRBV6-6; CDR3nt: TGTGCCAGCAGCCCCTCTAATGGCAATCAGCCCCAGCATTTT; CDR3aa: CASSPSNGNQPQHF
d_gene: .; j_gene: TRBJ2-2; abundance: .; v_gene: TRBV6-4; CDR3nt: TGTGCCAGCAGAAATACGAACACCGGGGAGCTGTTTTTT; CDR3aa: CASRNTNTGELFF
d_gene: .; j_gene: TRBJ2-2; abundance: once; v_gene: TRBV3-1/TRBV3-2; CDR3nt: TGTGCCAGCAGCCCCGTCGGTGAGAACACCGGGGAGCTGTTTTTT; CDR3aa: CASSPVGENTGELFF
d_gene: .; j_gene: TRBJ1-5; abundance: .; v_gene: TRBV7-2; CDR3nt: TGTGCCAGCAGCTTGCTGACAGATCAGCCCCAGCATTTT; CDR3aa: CASSLLTDQPQHF
d_gene: TRBD2; j_gene: TRBJ2-7; abundance: .; v_gene: TRBV9; CDR3nt: TGTGCCAGCAGCGTGAAACCGGGGGGGACCTACGAGCAGTACTTC; CDR3aa: CASSVKPGGTYEQYF
d_gene: .; j_gene: TRBJ1-1; abundance: few; v_gene: TRBV7-2; CDR3nt: TGTGCCAGCAGCTTATTTCAGGGCTCATTAGCTGAAGCTTTCTTT; CDR3aa: CASSLFQGSLAEAFF
d_gene: .; j_gene: TRBJ1-4; abundance: .; v_gene: TRBV5-6; CDR3nt: TGTGCCAGCAGCTTGTATGGCACCGAAGCAACTAATGAAAAACTGTTTTTT; CDR3aa: CASSLYGTEATNEKLFF
d_gene: .; j_gene: TRBJ1-1; abundance: .; v_gene: TRBV7-9; CDR3nt: TGTGCCAGCAGCTTAAGAACCAGGAACACTGAAGCTTTCTTT; CDR3aa: CASSLRTRNTEAFF
d_gene: TRBD1; j_gene: TRBJ1-1; abundance: .; v_gene: TRBV11-2; CDR3nt: TGTGCCAGCAGCTTAGGCGGACAGGGTTACGATGCTTTCTTT; CDR3aa: CASSLGGQGYDAFF
d_gene: TRBD1; j_gene: TRBJ1-5; abundance: .; v_gene: TRBV2; CDR3nt: TGTGCCAGCACCCTGGGACAGGGGAGGCCCCAGCATTTT; CDR3aa: CASTLGQGRPQHF
d_gene: .; j_gene: TRBJ2-7; abundance: .; v_gene: TRBV30; CDR3nt: TGTGCCTGGAGTGTAATGGTGGGACTTAACTACGAGCAGTACTTC; CDR3aa: CAWSVMVGLNYEQYF
d_gene: .; j_gene: TRBJ1-5; abundance: .; v_gene: TRBV12-3/TRBV12-4; CDR3nt: TGTGCCAGCAGTTTAGCAGGGAGTCAGCCCCAGCATTTT; CDR3aa: CASSLAGSQPQHF
d_gene: TRBD1; j_gene: TRBJ1-4; abundance: .; v_gene: TRBV5-5; CDR3nt: TGTGCCAGCAGCTTGGCAACGACAGGGCGGGAAGAAAAACTGTTTTTT; CDR3aa: CASSLATTGREEKLFF
d_gene: TRBD1; j_gene: TRBJ1-5; abundance: .; v_gene: TRBV19; CDR3nt: TGTGCCAGTAGTTTTGATAGGGGGCCAGGGCAGCCCCAGCATTTT; CDR3aa: CASSFDRGPGQPQHF
d_gene: .; j_gene: TRBJ1-1; abundance: .; v_gene: TRBV12-3/TRBV12-4; CDR3nt: TGTGCCAGCGCCCCGGGAGAGAACACTGAAGCTTTCTTT; CDR3aa: CASAPGENTEAFF
d_gene: TRBD1; j_gene: TRBJ1-5; abundance: .; v_gene: TRBV7-9; CDR3nt: TGTGCCAGCAGCTCGGGACAGGGAGTAAGTCAGCCCCAGCATTTT; CDR3aa: CASSSGQGVSQPQHF
d_gene: TRBD2; j_gene: TRBJ2-7; abundance: .; v_gene: TRBV5-1; CDR3nt: TGCGCCAGCAGCCCCTTAGGGACTAGCGGGAGCTACGAGCAGTACTTC; CDR3aa: CASSPLGTSGSYEQYF